This T cell receptor (beta chain) stems from a study of T-cell memory formation after mild COVID-19 (dated by TCRdb to the early 2020s). Concerning the study at large: Most TCR sequence clusters were specific to one of the two donors. The cohort comprised two young, previously healthy adult volunteers, one female and one male. Longitudinal TCRalpha and TCRbeta repertoire sequencing tracked T-cell clones expanding and contracting after mild COVID-19 in two donors. General study outcomes and caveats: Only a couple of mild cases were covered in the study, and larger cohorts including severe cases with pre-infection samples were considered necessary. SARS-CoV-2 specificity of the second-wave clones peaking on day 37 was not confirmed. Contracting CD4+ clones were located mainly in the CM and EM memory subsets, whereas CD8+ clones were found to be enriched in EMRA. Some responding clones were detected in pre-infection memory, suggesting pre-existing cross-reactive memory T cells joined the SARS-CoV-2 response. From day 15 to 85, contracting clones showed balanced CD4/CD8 phenotypes, whereas a second wave of clones that expanded from day 15 to 37 leaned towards CD4+.

Sequenced on an Illumina NovaSeq 6000. TCRalpha and TCRbeta cDNA libraries were built by 5'RACE with constant-segment primers, adding sample barcodes and unique molecular identifiers. RNA was extracted from every sample with Trizol reagent. Amplification of the libraries took two PCR steps, and the second step added a second sample barcode plus Illumina TruSeq adapters. The libraries were sequenced on an Illumina NovaSeq using 2 x 150 bp paired-end reads. On the authors' methods: Demultiplexing of reads and collapsing into UMI-guided consensus sequences were performed with migec v1.2.7. With mixcr v2.1.11, UMI consensuses were aligned to TRA and TRB V and J templates and assembled into clonotypes. Expanded or contracted clonotypes were those called significant by both edgeR and NoisET, with noise models trained on biological replicates. For edgeR calls, the thresholds were a false discovery rate-adjusted p below 0.01 and a log2 fold-change of 1. As an exploratory analysis of dynamics, PCA with hierarchical clustering was applied to max-normalized trajectories of the 1000 most abundant clonotypes. The CD4 or CD8 phenotype of responding clones was assigned using the separately sequenced CD4+ and CD8+ repertoires. TCRdb redid the processing of the public reads, applying fastp at Q25 and MiXCR, and retained in-frame beta chains. CDR3 protein duplicates are merged, each entry listing the most common genes and DNA. TCRdb, not the authors, supplied the V and J calls. Present in this sample are roughly 200,000 distinct CDR3 sequences, 15% to 20% of which were seen just once. The top ten clonotypes cover around 1.9% of the sample.

Worth noting for this clonotype: There is no known antigen for this receptor. Within one base of it there is no much larger clone, and no base qualities were kept.

Ficoll-Paque density gradient centrifugation was the method used to isolate PBMCs. Sequenced input: PBMCs or a T cell subset sorted from them (not recorded which). The clonotype originates from an adult woman who had mild COVID-19 (a few samples of this study predate the infection). The sample titles of this study are shuffled in the database, so cell type and time point are left out; the donor was told from shared clones.

The CDR3 is CAISRGLAGSRNEQYF. The DNA reads as follows: TGTGCCATCAGTAGGGGGCTAGCGGGATCAAGGAACGAGCAGTACTTC. Here the chain combines TRBV10-3 and TRBJ2-7, and 9 bases in between align with TRBD2. The germline V and J ends show losses of 5 bases and 5 bases respectively, and no gene match explains 13 bases of the junction. CDR1 ENHRY and CDR2 SYGVKD are derived from the germline V gene. The CDR3 starts with the cysteine, ends with the phenylalanine, and has 16 residues. Only the CDR3 portion is preserved as DNA: 48 bases, with reading frame beginning at the first base.